These T cell receptor beta chains were read from a single sample in a study of siplizumab effects on memory and regulatory T cells. TCRdb's copy holds only in-frame clones and misses some; the assay was immunoSEQ multiplex PCR. Here the sample spans some 120,000 clones, approximately 94% being singletons. The sample consisted of non-Treg CD4+ T cells sorted from blood. The receptors were gathered from a human donor in good health. Both conserved end residues are part of each CDR3. A D gene is named only where the DNA matches it firmly. Only part of the rows carry a size: once, few, many, or a class if the clone is expanded.

size,D,V,J,DNA,CDR3
.,.,TRBV18,TRBJ1-2,TGTGCCAGCTCACCACCGGAGGGGATCCCCTATGGCTACACCTTC,CASSPPEGIPYGYTF
.,.,TRBV5-6,TRBJ2-1,TGTGCCAGCAGCTTGGATGAGCAGTTCTTC,CASSLDEQFF
.,.,TRBV6-6,TRBJ2-7,TGTGCCAGCAGTTACGACAGGACCTACGAGCAGTACTTC,CASSYDRTYEQYF
.,TRBD2,TRBV4-1,TRBJ2-5,TGCGCCAGCAGCCTCAGAGTTGGGGACCGCGGGGGGGAGACCCAGTACTTC,CASSLRVGDRGGETQYF
.,TRBD1,TRBV5-4,TRBJ2-6,TGTGCCAGCAGCTTGGAGACAGGGGGTTCCTCTGGGGCCAACGTCCTGACTTTC,CASSLETGGSSGANVLTF
once,TRBD1,TRBV10-3,TRBJ1-2,TGTGCCATAAATACAGGGGCAGATAGCTATGGCTACACCTTC,CAINTGADSYGYTF
.,TRBD1,TRBV5-6,TRBJ2-1,TGTGCCAGCAGGAGGACAGGCTTAAATGAGCAGTTCTTC,CASRRTGLNEQFF
.,TRBD1,TRBV25-1,TRBJ1-2,TGTGCCAGCAGTCAGGGGGCCAACTATGGCTACACCTTC,CASSQGANYGYTF
few,TRBD1,TRBV6-5,TRBJ1-1,TGTGCCAGCAGTTACACAGGGGGCACTGAAGCTTTCTTT,CASSYTGGTEAFF
.,.,TRBV6-1,TRBJ2-5,TGTGCCAGCAGTGAAGTTAGGAGCGGGCGGACTCCCCAGTACTTC,CASSEVRSGRTPQYF
once,.,TRBV7-9,TRBJ1-1,TGTGCCAGCAGCTCATACGGGGTCGGGACTGAAGCTTTCTTT,CASSSYGVGTEAFF
.,.,TRBV19,TRBJ1-2,TGTGCCAGTACTCTTACAGGGACCTATGGCTACACCTTC,CASTLTGTYGYTF
.,TRBD2,TRBV9,TRBJ2-3,TGTGCCAGCAGCGTAGGGAGACTAGCGGGTACAGATACGCAGTATTTT,CASSVGRLAGTDTQYF
.,.,TRBV6-5,TRBJ1-5,TGTGCCAGCAGTTACTCGAGAGAGGGCTACAATCAGCCCCAGCATTTT,CASSYSREGYNQPQHF
.,.,TRBV2,TRBJ2-2,TGTGCCAGCAGTGAAGGACGGATAAACACCGGGGAGCTGTTTTTT,CASSEGRINTGELFF
.,.,TRBV6-1,TRBJ1-1,TGTGCCAGCAGTGAACGGCCGAGAGGGTCTGAAGCTTTCTTT,CASSERPRGSEAFF
.,.,TRBV27,TRBJ2-7,TGTGCCAGCAGTCGAGGGGCGGGACCCTACCACGAGCAGTACTTC,CASSRGAGPYHEQYF